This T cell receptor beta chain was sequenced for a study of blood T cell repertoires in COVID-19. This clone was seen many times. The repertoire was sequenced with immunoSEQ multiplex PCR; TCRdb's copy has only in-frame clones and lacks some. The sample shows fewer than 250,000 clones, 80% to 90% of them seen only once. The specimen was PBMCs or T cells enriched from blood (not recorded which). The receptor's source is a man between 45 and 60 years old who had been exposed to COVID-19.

The CDR3 nucleotides are TGTGCCAGCAGCCCCCGCGGTGGCTCCTATAATTCACCCCTCCACTTT. This gives the protein CASSPRGGSYNSPLHF. The chain has TRBV11-3 and TRBJ1-6; unclear D gene. V gave up 5 bases and J gave up 0 bases, with 11 bases separating them. Germline loops: CDR1 SGHNT, CDR2 YENEEA. The CDR3 loop spans 16 amino acids.